The 21 T cell receptor beta chains reported below all come from one sample, sequenced in a study of blood T cell repertoires in COVID-19. The method was immunoSEQ multiplex PCR; TCRdb's version includes in-frame clones alone and lacks a portion of them. The sample carries about 400,000 clones, roughly 90% recorded once. The sequencing sample was made of PBMCs or T cells enriched from blood (not recorded which). The receptors derive from a middle-aged woman with acute COVID-19.

This chain joins TRBV7-8 and TRBJ1-5; weak D call: TRBD1 (5 bases). This CDR3 is 13 amino acids long. Germline CDR1 is SGHVS and CDR2 is FQNEAQ. The germline V and J ends were trimmed by 0 bases and 7 bases, with 7 bases remaining between them. CDR3 DNA sequence: TGTGCCAGCAGCTTAGCCAGGGTACAGCCCCAGCATTTT. It codes for CASSLARVQPQHF.

This chain connects TRBV27 to TRBJ2-7; TRBD2 might be the D (6 bases). Germline values: CDR1 MNHEY, CDR2 SMNVEV (reference sequence). Trimming shortened V by 4 bases and J by 3 bases, and 10 bases separated the two germline ends. The CDR3 has 13 residues. The CDR3 region is CASSSGTYYEQYF. The CDR3 DNA reads TGTGCCAGCAGTTCGGGGACTTACTACGAGCAGTACTTC.

V and J are TRBV3-1 (or the pseudogene TRBV3-2) and TRBJ2-6; TRBD1 matches at 7 bases. Germline V CDR1 and CDR2: LGHDT, YNNKEL (reference sequence). This CDR3 contains 17 residues. V lost 4 bases and J lost 2; bases outside the gene matches: 8. The CDR3 sequence: CASSLGTAEPGANVLTF. The CDR3 DNA reads TGTGCCAGCAGCCTTGGGACAGCCGAACCTGGGGCCAACGTCCTGACTTTC.

This sequence joins TRBV19 and TRBJ1-5; TRBD1 matches 8 bases. The CDR3 consists of 15 residues. Unmatched junction bases numbered 12, after V lost 9 bases and J lost 5 bases. Germline V gives CDR1 LNHDA, CDR2 SQIVND (reference sequence). This chain's CDR3 is CASNPNRGGDQPQHF. Written as DNA, the CDR3 is TGTGCCAGCAATCCGAACAGGGGGGGGGATCAGCCCCAGCATTTT.

The chain links TRBV6-5 to TRBJ1-2, with 7 bases fitting TRBD1. Trimming removed 2 bases from V and 2 bases from J; junction bases left unmatched: 8. The germline gives CDR1 MNHEY, CDR2 SVGAGI. There are 16 residues in the CDR3. This CDR3 reads CASSYGDRDENYGYTF. CDR3 DNA: TGTGCCAGCAGTTACGGAGACAGGGACGAAAACTATGGCTACACCTTC.

This rearrangement joins TRBV11-2 to TRBJ2-3; 7 bases map to TRBD2. This CDR3 spans 15 amino acids. Germline V gene data show CDR1 as SGHAT and CDR2 as FQNNGV. Trimming cost V 5 bases and J 4 bases; bases outside gene matches: 9. The CDR3 DNA is TGTGCCAGCAGCCGTCTTGGACTAGATTCAGATACGCAGTATTTT. Protein sequence: CASSRLGLDSDTQYF.

The chain recombines TRBV2 with TRBJ2-1; 7 bases are shared with TRBD1. Germline V gene data show CDR1 as SNHLY and CDR2 as FYNNEI. This CDR3 region has 15 residues. Trimming took 7 bases from V and 4 from J; bases not matched to a gene: 10. CDR3 bases: TGTGCCAGCACTGCTCCGGGACAGACATACAATGAGCAGTTCTTC. It is translated as CASTAPGQTYNEQFF.

The chain combines TRBV30 with TRBJ2-1; TRBD1 agrees at 11 bases. This CDR3 has 17 amino acids. V lost 7 bases and J lost 4; bases outside the gene matches: 15. Germline assignment: CDR1 GTSNPN and CDR2 SVGIG (reference sequence). In DNA, the CDR3 is TGTGCCTCCGGGACAGGGGGATACGCGCTGGGGTACAATGAGCAGTTCTTC. This codes for CASGTGGYALGYNEQFF.

The chain uses TRBV7-9 and TRBJ1-2; D ambiguous. The CDR3 extends over 15 amino acids. Between the trimmed V and J ends, which lost 1 base and 4 bases, there was a span of 13 bases. Per germline, CDR1 SEHNR and CDR2 FQNEAQ (reference sequence). CDR3 coding DNA: TGTGCCAGCAGCTTAGTTCCATCAAGAGGCTATGGCTACACCTTC. Translating it yields CASSLVPSRGYGYTF.

This chain links TRBV2 with TRBJ1-6; D is possibly TRBD1 (5 bases). This CDR3 has 15 amino acids. Trimming pared 4 bases from V and 7 bases from J, leaving 14 bases between. The germline CDR1 and CDR2 sequences are SNHLY and FYNNEI. In DNA form, the CDR3 reads TGTGCCAGCAGTGTTCAGGGACTGCAGAATTCACCCCTCCACTTT. Translated, it gives CASSVQGLQNSPLHF.

V and J are TRBV7-6 and TRBJ1-1; D is perhaps TRBD1 (5 bases). V lost 4 bases and J lost 10, with 16 bases in between. CDR1 and CDR2 (germline): SGHVS, FNYEAQ. The CDR3 has 13 amino acids. Written as DNA, the CDR3 is TGTGCCAGCAGCTCGCGAGGGGACTCCGGAGCTTTCTTT. It codes for CASSSRGDSGAFF. Full variable domain (rest looked up from reference TRBV7-6 and TRBJ1-1): GAGVSQSPRYKVTKRGQDVALRCDPISGHVSLYWYRQALGQGPEFLTYFNYEAQQDKSGLPNDRFSAERPEGSISTLTIQRTEQRDSAMYRCASSSRGDSGAFFGQGTRLTVV.

The chain is built from TRBV9 and TRBJ1-1; D remains unclear. CDR3 length: 15 residues. V was shortened by 0 bases and J by 5 bases, with 14 bases between the two germline ends. Per germline, CDR1 SGDLS and CDR2 YYNGEE. The CDR3 protein is CASSVVALAGTEAFF. CDR3 in DNA: TGTGCCAGCAGCGTAGTCGCATTAGCGGGAACTGAAGCTTTCTTT. The whole variable domain, remainder taken from reference TRBV9 and TRBJ1-1, is DSGVTQTPKHLITATGQRVTLRCSPRSGDLSVYWYQQSLDQGLQFLIQYYNGEERAKGNILERFSAQQFPDLHSELNLSSLELGDSALYFCASSVVALAGTEAFFGQGTRLTVV.

The chain uses TRBV7-9 and TRBJ2-7, with 7 bases aligning to TRBD2. V lost 3 bases, J lost 2 bases, and 1 base stayed unmatched. Germline V lookup: CDR1 SEHNR, CDR2 FQNEAQ (reference sequence). The CDR3 runs to 13 residues. Here the CDR3 reads CASSLAGAYEQYF. CDR3 coding DNA: TGTGCCAGCAGCTTGGCGGGGGCCTACGAGCAGTACTTC.

The V call is TRBV5-1, the J call TRBJ2-1; the D is unclear. The CDR3 is 14 amino acids. The germline V gene has CDR1 SGHRS and CDR2 YFSETQ. The ends were cut back, 1 base at V and 0 bases at J, with 5 bases in the middle. CDR3 nucleotide sequence: TGCGCCAGCAGCTTGTATAGCTCCTACAATGAGCAGTTCTTC. This encodes CASSLYSSYNEQFF.

The gene calls are TRBV5-6 and TRBJ1-1, with D possibly TRBD1 on 6 matching bases. Germline V gene sequence: CDR1 SGHDT, CDR2 YYEEEE. The CDR3 loop spans 13 amino acids. V was shortened by 3 bases and J by 5 bases, with 11 bases between the two germline ends. CDR3 sequence reads: CASSSRGWTEAFF. The CDR3 DNA reads TGTGCCAGCAGCTCCAGGGGTTGGACTGAAGCTTTCTTT.

J is TRBJ1-5 and V is TRBV3-1 (or the pseudogene TRBV3-2), with TRBD1 matching 10 bases. The CDR3 contains 16 residues. Germline assignment: CDR1 LGHDT and CDR2 YNNKEL (reference sequence). Losses at the gene ends were 6 bases for V and 0 bases for J; bases not matched to a gene: 5. Written as DNA, the CDR3 is TGTGCCAGCAGTCGGACAGGGGGAGGTAGCAATCAGCCCCAGCATTTT. Amino acid sequence: CASSRTGGGSNQPQHF.

J is TRBJ2-7 and V is TRBV6-5, with no clear D. V gave up 8 bases and J gave up 1 base, with 9 bases separating them. The CDR3 has 12 residues. The germline V gene has CDR1 MNHEY and CDR2 SVGAGI. CDR3 amino acids: CASVAESYEQYF. CDR3 coding DNA: TGTGCCAGCGTTGCGGAGTCCTACGAGCAGTACTTC.

The gene calls are TRBV15 and TRBJ2-7, with TRBD1 matching over 9 bases. V was clipped by 4 bases and J by 3 bases; unmatched bases: 10. Germline assignment: CDR1 LNHNV and CDR2 YYDKDF (reference sequence). The CDR3 length is 16 residues. In DNA, the CDR3 is TGTGCCACCAGCATAGGGGCGGGACAGGGATTCTACGAGCAGTACTTC. This codes for CATSIGAGQGFYEQYF.

The rearrangement uses TRBV5-1 and TRBJ2-5; 11 positions agree with TRBD2. Germline V gene sequence: CDR1 SGHRS, CDR2 YFSETQ. This CDR3 is 14 amino acids long. Germline trimming cut 2 bases from V and 5 bases from J; bases unmatched to any gene: 2. Written as DNA, the CDR3 is TGCGCCAGCAGCTTTAGCGGGGGGGAGGAGACCCAGTACTTC. It yields the protein CASSFSGGEETQYF.

The V and J genes are TRBV5-1 and TRBJ2-5; 7 bases are shared with TRBD2. The CDR3 spans 16 residues. Trimming took 4 bases from V and 0 from J; bases not matched to a gene: 9. Germline CDR1 reads SGHRS; CDR2 reads YFSETQ. The chain's CDR3 is CASSPGRGGYQETQYF. CDR3 coding DNA: TGCGCCAGCAGCCCCGGGCGCGGGGGATACCAAGAGACCCAGTACTTC.

This clone was seen a single time. The CDR3 DNA reads TGTGCCAGCTCACCGAGTCAAGAGACCCAGTACTTC. It codes for CASSPSQETQYF. The J gene is TRBJ2-5, the V gene TRBV18; D is uncertain. Trimming left V 3 bases short and J 2 bases short, with 4 bases between. From germline, CDR1 is KGHSH and CDR2 LQKENI. The CDR3 is 12 residues long.